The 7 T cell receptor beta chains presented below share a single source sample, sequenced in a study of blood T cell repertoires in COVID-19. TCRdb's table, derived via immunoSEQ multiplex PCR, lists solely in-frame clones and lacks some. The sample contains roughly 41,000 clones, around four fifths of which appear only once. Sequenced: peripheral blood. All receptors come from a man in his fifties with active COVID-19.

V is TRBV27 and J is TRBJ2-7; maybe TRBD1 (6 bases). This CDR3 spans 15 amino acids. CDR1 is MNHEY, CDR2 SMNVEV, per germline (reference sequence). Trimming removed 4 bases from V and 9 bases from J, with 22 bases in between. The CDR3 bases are TGTGCCAGCAGTTCACCCGGGACACGGGCCATCCGGCAGTACTTC. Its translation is CASSSPGTRAIRQYF.

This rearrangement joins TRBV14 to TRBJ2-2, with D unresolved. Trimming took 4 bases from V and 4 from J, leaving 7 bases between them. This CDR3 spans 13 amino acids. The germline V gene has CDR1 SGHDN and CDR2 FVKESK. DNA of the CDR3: TGTGCCAGCAGCCTCCAATTCACCGGGGAGCTGTTTTTT. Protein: CASSLQFTGELFF.

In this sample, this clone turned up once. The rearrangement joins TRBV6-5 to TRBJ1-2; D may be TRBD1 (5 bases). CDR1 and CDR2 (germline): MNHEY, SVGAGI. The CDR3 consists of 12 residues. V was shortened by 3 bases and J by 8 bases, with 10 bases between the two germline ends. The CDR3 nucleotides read TGTGCCAGCAGTTATAGGGGAATGGGCTACACCTTC. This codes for CASSYRGMGYTF.

CDR3 loop: CASSFTRQGAGEQYF. CDR3 bases: TGTGCCAGCAGCTTCACCCGACAGGGGGCTGGGGAGCAGTACTTC. The chain recombines TRBV5-6 with TRBJ2-7, with 10 bases that match TRBD1. V lost 2 bases, J lost 7 bases, and 9 bases stayed unmatched. CDR1 is SGHDT and CDR2 is YYEEEE in the germline V gene. This CDR3 region has 15 residues.

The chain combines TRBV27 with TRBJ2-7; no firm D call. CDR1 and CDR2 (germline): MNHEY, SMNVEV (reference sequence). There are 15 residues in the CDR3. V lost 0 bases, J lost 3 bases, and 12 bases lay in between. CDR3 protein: CASSLSPASFYEQYF. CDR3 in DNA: TGTGCCAGCAGTTTATCGCCTGCCAGTTTCTACGAGCAGTACTTC.

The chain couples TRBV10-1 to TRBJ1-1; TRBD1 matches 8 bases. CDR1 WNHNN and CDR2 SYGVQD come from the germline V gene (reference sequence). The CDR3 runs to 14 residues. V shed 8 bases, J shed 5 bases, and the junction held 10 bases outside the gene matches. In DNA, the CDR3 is TGCGCCAGCTCTGGACAGGGAGGGGGGACTGAAGCTTTCTTT. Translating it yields CASSGQGGGTEAFF.

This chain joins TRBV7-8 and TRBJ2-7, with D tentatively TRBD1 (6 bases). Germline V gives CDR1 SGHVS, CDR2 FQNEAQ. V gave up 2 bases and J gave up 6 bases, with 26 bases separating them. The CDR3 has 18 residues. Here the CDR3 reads CASSLSHNQGRGNAEQYF. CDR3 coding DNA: TGTGCCAGCAGCTTATCTCATAACCAGGGCAGGGGAAATGCCGAGCAGTACTTC. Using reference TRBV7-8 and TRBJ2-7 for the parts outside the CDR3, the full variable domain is GAGVSQSPRYKVAKRGQDVALRCDPISGHVSLFWYQQALGQGPEFLTYFQNEAQLDKSGLPSDRFFAERPEGSVSTLKIQRTQQEDSAVYLCASSLSHNQGRGNAEQYFGPGTRLTVT.